One sample yielded the 17 T cell receptor beta chains listed below, sequenced in a study of blood T cell repertoires in COVID-19. The assay was immunoSEQ multiplex PCR, and TCRdb's table has in-frame clones only and misses some. This table has 200,000 to 250,000 clones, approximately 78% appearing once. Specimen: peripheral blood. Receptors were obtained from a woman aged 70-85 years with COVID-19, enrolled during active disease.

The chain uses TRBV11-3 and TRBJ2-5, with 7 bases that match TRBD1. The V and J ends lost 4 bases and 0 bases, in that order; junction bases with no gene match: 5. Germline V gene sequence: CDR1 SGHNT, CDR2 YENEEA. The CDR3 runs to 15 residues. CDR3 in amino acids: CASSSGTAYQETQYF. The CDR3 nucleotides are TGTGCCAGCAGCTCCGGGACAGCGTACCAAGAGACCCAGTACTTC.

The rearrangement links TRBV9 to TRBJ1-2, with TRBD1 as a possible D gene (6 bases). The CDR3 is 14 residues long. Germline CDR1 reads SGDLS; CDR2 reads YYNGEE. Deletions cut 0 bases from V and 8 bases from J, with 14 bases between. CDR3 nucleotide sequence: TGTGCCAGCAGCGTAGCTCTCCAGGGGTTGGGCTACACCTTC. Protein: CASSVALQGLGYTF.

This clone has more than one count but fewer than ten. The rearrangement uses TRBV7-6 and TRBJ2-3; 9 bases fit TRBD2. Germline loops: CDR1 SGHVS, CDR2 FNYEAQ. V lost 1 base and J lost 2; bases outside the gene matches: 1. The CDR3 has 15 amino acids. The CDR3 loop is CASSLGTSVTDTQYF. DNA of the CDR3: TGTGCCAGCAGCTTAGGGACTAGCGTCACAGATACGCAGTATTTT.

This clone was seen a handful of times. The chain links TRBV7-6 to TRBJ2-7, with 8 positions matching TRBD2. This CDR3 is 15 amino acids long. Germline trimming cut 4 bases from V and 7 bases from J; bases unmatched to any gene: 12. The germline V gene has CDR1 SGHVS and CDR2 FNYEAQ. In DNA form, the CDR3 reads TGTGCCAGCAGCTCCCCGTGGAGCGGGAGAAATGAGCAGTACTTC. Translation: CASSSPWSGRNEQYF.

The rearrangement joins TRBV2 to TRBJ1-1, with D possibly being TRBD1 (5 bases). The V end was cut by 8 bases, the J end by 5 bases, with 21 bases between. The CDR3 contains 15 residues. Germline CDR1 reads SNHLY; CDR2 reads FYNNEI. CDR3 protein: CASGSARTQLTEAFF. The CDR3 DNA follows: TGTGCCAGCGGCTCGGCTAGGACACAGCTGACTGAAGCTTTCTTT.

The chain is built from TRBV27 and TRBJ1-2; D is possibly TRBD1 (5 bases). Germline V CDR1 and CDR2: MNHEY, SMNVEV (reference sequence). CDR3 length: 18 residues. Trimming cost V 6 bases and J 1 base, with 24 bases left between them. DNA of the CDR3: TGTGCCAGCAGACGCCCCTGGGCGGGGGGGAGCAATAACTATGGCTACACCTTC. Protein: CASRRPWAGGSNNYGYTF.

On this clone itself: One junction end does not reproduce the germline sequence, and a read error may be involved. The rearrangement links TRBV7-2 to TRBJ1-2; 7 bases map to TRBD1. CDR1 and CDR2 from the germline V gene are SGHTA and FQGNSA. The CDR3 contains 14 residues. In DNA, the CDR3 is TGTGCCAGCAGCCCTCCGGACAGGTATTTCGGGGCTCCCTTC. It specifies CASSPPDRYFGAPF.

This chain connects TRBV4-1 to TRBJ2-1, with TRBD1 identical over 9 bases. Germline V CDR1 and CDR2: MGHRA, YSYEKL. After removal of 2 bases from V and 7 bases from J, the junction contained 12 bases not matched to a gene. This CDR3 is built from 17 residues. CDR3 amino acids: CASSQTSGTGYENEQFF. In DNA form, the CDR3 reads TGCGCCAGCAGCCAAACTTCCGGGACAGGGTACGAGAATGAGCAGTTCTTC.

With regard to this clone: The same CDR3 can be traced to other DNA sequences in this sample. The chain uses TRBV9 and TRBJ2-2; no firm D call. Germline lookup yields CDR1 SGDLS and CDR2 YYNGEE. Between the trimmed V and J ends, which lost 0 bases and 3 bases, there was a span of 6 bases. CDR3 size: 14 residues. The CDR3 loop is CASSVGTDTGELFF. In DNA form, the CDR3 reads TGTGCCAGCAGCGTAGGAACGGACACCGGGGAGCTGTTTTTT.

The chain employs TRBV6-5 and TRBJ2-3; TRBD1 is a possible D gene (6 bases). V lost 9 bases and J lost 7, with 23 bases in between. Germline V gene sequence: CDR1 MNHEY, CDR2 SVGAGI. This CDR3 contains 15 residues. CDR3 DNA sequence: TGTGCCAGTTTCTGGTCAATACAGGGACATAATACGCAGTATTTT. Translating it yields CASFWSIQGHNTQYF.

This clone was counted only a few times. This chain links TRBV30 with TRBJ2-7; D might be TRBD1 (6 bases). This CDR3 region has 11 residues. Between the trimmed V and J ends, which lost 3 bases and 12 bases, there was a span of 15 bases. Germline V gene lookup returns CDR1 GTSNPN and CDR2 SVGIG (reference sequence). The CDR3 DNA reads TGTGCCTGGAGGGGGGCCAATACTGGGTACTTC. Amino acids: CAWRGANTGYF.

V is TRBV28 and J is TRBJ2-3; possible D gene TRBD2, 6 bases. Germline lookup yields CDR1 MDHEN and CDR2 SYDVKM. The germline V and J ends were trimmed by 5 bases and 0 bases, with 12 bases remaining between them. The CDR3 loop spans 15 amino acids. The CDR3 DNA follows: TGTGCCAGCAGTGGAACCGGGACTAGCACAGATACGCAGTATTTT. Amino acid sequence: CASSGTGTSTDTQYF.

The rearrangement joins TRBV29-1 to TRBJ2-3; a possible D gene is TRBD1 (6 bases). The germline V and J ends were trimmed by 5 bases and 6 bases, with 9 bases remaining between them. CDR3 length: 11 amino acids. Looked up from germline, CDR1 is SQVTM and CDR2 is ANQGSEA. The CDR3 is CSVTGQDTQYF. The CDR3 bases are TGCAGCGTTACAGGACAGGATACGCAGTATTTT.

This chain's CDR3 is CASSNAGGTHYGYTF. In nucleotides, the CDR3 is TGTGCCAGCAGCAATGCAGGGGGCACCCACTATGGCTACACCTTC. This chain joins TRBV11-2 and TRBJ1-2; 8 nucleotides agree with TRBD1. Losses at the gene ends were 5 bases for V and 3 bases for J; bases not matched to a gene: 8. CDR1 SGHAT and CDR2 FQNNGV come from the germline V gene. The CDR3 extends over 15 amino acids.

V and J are TRBV5-4 and TRBJ1-1; perhaps TRBD1 as D (5 bases). Germline V lookup: CDR1 SGHNT, CDR2 YYREEE (reference sequence). This CDR3 is 15 amino acids long. Trimming left V 1 base short and J 1 base short, with 11 bases between. The CDR3 sequence is CASSLQGRQNTEAFF. CDR3 coding DNA: TGTGCCAGCAGCTTGCAGGGCAGGCAGAACACTGAAGCTTTCTTT.

The rearrangement joins TRBV3-1 (or the pseudogene TRBV3-2) to TRBJ1-1; a weak D match, TRBD1 (6 bases). This CDR3 has 17 amino acids. Germline V gene lookup returns CDR1 LGHDT and CDR2 YNNKEL (reference sequence). V was cut by 1 base and J by 1 base, with 16 bases left in between. The CDR3 bases are TGTGCCAGCAGCCAAGGCGCCGGGTGGGACACGAACACTGAAGCTTTCTTT. This codes for CASSQGAGWDTNTEAFF.

Only a few counts were recorded for this clone. V gene TRBV6-2 or TRBV6-3 combines with J gene TRBJ2-7; D gene unclear. The CDR3 contains 12 residues. Trimming took 3 bases from V and 6 from J, leaving 9 bases between them. Germline V lookup: CDR1 MNHEY, CDR2 SVGEGT. Here the CDR3 reads CASSYFVGEQYF. The CDR3 bases are TGTGCCAGCAGTTATTTTGTCGGCGAGCAGTACTTC.